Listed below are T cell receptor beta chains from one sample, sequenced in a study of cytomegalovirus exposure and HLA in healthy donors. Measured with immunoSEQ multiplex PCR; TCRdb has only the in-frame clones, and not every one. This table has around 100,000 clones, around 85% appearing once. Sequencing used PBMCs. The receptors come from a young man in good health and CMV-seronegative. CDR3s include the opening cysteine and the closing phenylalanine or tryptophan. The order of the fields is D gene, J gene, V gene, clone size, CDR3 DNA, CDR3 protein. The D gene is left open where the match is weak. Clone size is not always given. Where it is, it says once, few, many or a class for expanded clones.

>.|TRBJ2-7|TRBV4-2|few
TGTGCCAGCAGCCAAGAGGCTAACGGGGACTACGAGCAGTACTTC
CASSQEANGDYEQYF
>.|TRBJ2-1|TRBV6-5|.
TGTGCCAGCAGCTACTTCGACAGGGTCGGAGGGATTGAGCAGTTCTTC
CASSYFDRVGGIEQFF
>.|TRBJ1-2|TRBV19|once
TGTGCGTCGCGCGTCTTCTATGGCTACACCTTC
CASRVFYGYTF
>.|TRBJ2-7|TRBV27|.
TGTGCCAGCAGTTTTAATTGGGACACCTACGAGCAGTACTTC
CASSFNWDTYEQYF
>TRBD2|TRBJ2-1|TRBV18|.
TGTGCCAGCTCACTCGGGACTAGCGTTCGTATCGAGCAGTTCTTC
CASSLGTSVRIEQFF
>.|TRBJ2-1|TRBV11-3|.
TGTGCCAGCAGCCAACGTGCAGGACTACCCTACAATGAGCAGTTCTTC
CASSQRAGLPYNEQFF
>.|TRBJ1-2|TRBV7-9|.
TGTGCCAGCAGCTTAGGAAGAGACTATGGCTACACCTTC
CASSLGRDYGYTF
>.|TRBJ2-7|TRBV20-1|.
TGCAGTGCCGCTAGTTCCGAGCAGTACTTC
CSAASSEQYF
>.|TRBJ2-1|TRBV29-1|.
TGCAGCGCCCGGGAACAGACCTCCTACAATGAGCAGTTCTTC
CSAREQTSYNEQFF
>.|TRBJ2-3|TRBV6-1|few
TGTGCCAGCAGTGAACTGACAGATACGCAGTATTTT
CASSELTDTQYF
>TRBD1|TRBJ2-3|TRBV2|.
TGTGCCAGCGTTCAGGGGGCCGTTAAAGATACGCAGTATTTT
CASVQGAVKDTQYF
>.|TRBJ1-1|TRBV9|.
TGTGCCAGCAGCCCGGACAGCTGGAACACTGAAGCTTTCTTT
CASSPDSWNTEAFF
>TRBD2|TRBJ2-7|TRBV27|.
TGTGCCAGCAGTTTCTGGACTAGCGGGGGGGCCTTACGCTACGAGCAGTACTTC
CASSFWTSGGALRYEQYF
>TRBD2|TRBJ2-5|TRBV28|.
TGTGCCAGCAGTTTATGGTCGGGAGGGACGGACCAAGAGACCCAGTACTTC
CASSLWSGGTDQETQYF
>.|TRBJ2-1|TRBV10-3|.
TGTGCCACTAGCGCCAATGACAATGAGCAGTTCTTC
CATSANDNEQFF
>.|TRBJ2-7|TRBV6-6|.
TGTGCCAGCAGTTCCACGAGCTCCTACGAGCAGTACTTC
CASSSTSSYEQYF
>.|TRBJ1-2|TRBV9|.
TGTGCCAGCAGCGCCAGCACAGTCGGCCGTGGCTACACCTTC
CASSASTVGRGYTF
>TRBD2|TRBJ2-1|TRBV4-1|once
TGCGCCAGCAGCCAAGCCGGGACTAGCGGGTGGTCGGAGCAGTTCTTC
CASSQAGTSGWSEQFF
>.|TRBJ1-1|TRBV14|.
TGTGCCAGCAGCTCTGGAGGTGGCGCTTTCTTT
CASSSGGGAFF
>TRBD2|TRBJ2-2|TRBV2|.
TGTGCCAGCCGACTAGCGGTCAGGACCGGGGAGCTGTTTTTT
CASRLAVRTGELFF
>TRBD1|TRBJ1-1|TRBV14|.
TGTGCCGGCAGCCAAACAGGGGGCACTGAAGCTTTCTTT
CAGSQTGGTEAFF
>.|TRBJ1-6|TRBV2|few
TGTGCCAGCAAGGGAGGTTTCTTGGGGGATAATTCACCCCTCCACTTT
CASKGGFLGDNSPLHF
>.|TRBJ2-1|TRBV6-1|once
TGTGCCAGCAGTGGCATAGGTCGGGCCTACAATGAGCAGTTCTTC
CASSGIGRAYNEQFF
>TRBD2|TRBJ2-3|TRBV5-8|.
TGTGCCAGCAGCTTAGGGACTAGCGGGAGCACAGATACGCAGTATTTT
CASSLGTSGSTDTQYF
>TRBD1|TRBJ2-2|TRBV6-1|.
TGTGCCAGCAGACAGGGGTCCGACACCGGGGAGCTGTTTTTT
CASRQGSDTGELFF
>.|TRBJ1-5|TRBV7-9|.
TGTGCCAGCAGCCAGGGAGGGATAAGCAATCAGCCCCAGCATTTT
CASSQGGISNQPQHF
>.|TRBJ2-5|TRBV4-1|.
TGCGCCAGCAGCCAAGAGTTCAGGATCCAAGAGACCCAGTACTTC
CASSQEFRIQETQYF
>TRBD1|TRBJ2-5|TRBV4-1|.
TGCGCCAGCAGCCAAGACAGGGGGCGAGAGACCCAGTACTTC
CASSQDRGRETQYF
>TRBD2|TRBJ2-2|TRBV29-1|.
TGCAGCGCCCAGGCGGGACTAGCGGGAGCAGGCGGGGAGCTGTTTTTT
CSAQAGLAGAGGELFF
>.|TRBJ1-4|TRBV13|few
TGTGCCAGCAGCGATGGGAGGGTTAATGAAAAACTGTTTTTT
CASSDGRVNEKLFF
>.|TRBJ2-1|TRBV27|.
TGTGCCAGCAGTGTCGAGCGGCTAAGCTCCTACAATGAGCAGTTCTTC
CASSVERLSSYNEQFF
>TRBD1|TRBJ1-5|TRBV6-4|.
TGTGCCAGCAGCGTGGGACAGACCAATCAGCCCCAGCATTTT
CASSVGQTNQPQHF
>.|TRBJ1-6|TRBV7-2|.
TGTGCCAGCAGCTTAGACACAGGCTATAATTCACCCCTCCACTTT
CASSLDTGYNSPLHF